This T cell receptor beta chain came from a study of cytomegalovirus exposure and HLA in healthy donors. Study overall: An earlier analysis identified 117 million unique TCR beta sequences in about 200 million T cells. The study's findings and limits: Both high specificity and high sensitivity reportedly marked the classifier's diagnosis of cytomegalovirus status. Donors were assumed by presence/absence analyses to have roughly uniform sequencing depth. The number of N-insertions in an Asian-associated ancestry cluster was reportedly below the 666-donor mean in a later analysis.

Primers for the PCR totalled 60 Vbeta and 13 Jbeta. Method: immunoSEQ multiplex PCR; TCRdb's copy keeps in-frame clones and lacks some. The data show approximately 100,000 clones, roughly three quarters seen once. Germline V gives CDR1 GTSNPN, CDR2 SVGIG (reference sequence). V was clipped by 1 base and J by 8 bases; unmatched bases: 11. CDR3 length: 15 residues. Turning to this clone: As yet, its antigen is unknown.

The J gene is TRBJ2-1, the V gene TRBV30; 7 bases line up with TRBD1. The TCR sequence derives from a woman aged 45-59 years in good health and CMV-seropositive. The sample taken for sequencing was PBMCs. CDR3 sequence (DNA): TGTGCCTGGAGTGGACAGGGACAATCGAGGGATGAGCAGTTCTTC. It codes for CAWSGQGQSRDEQFF.